This T cell receptor (beta chain) derives from a study of CD8 T cells in ankylosing spondylitis. General study results and limits: Apparently characteristic of ankylosing spondylitis blood was a TCR beta motif (about 8 highly homologous variants).

This clonotype was detected only a few times. Its specificity is not known. From the 5' RACE reads, TCRdb called clonotypes with MiXCR, one entry per CDR3 protein. The sample records fewer than 450,000 distinct CDR3 sequences, 15% to 20% being singletons. The CDR3 runs to 14 residues. Germline V lookup: CDR1 DFQATT, CDR2 SNEGSKA (reference sequence). V shed 6 bases, J shed 4 bases, and the junction held 5 bases outside the gene matches. The specimen was blood, either unsorted or a sorted T cell fraction (not recorded which). The receptor's source is a male donor with ankylosing spondylitis. The chain combines TRBV20-1 with TRBJ2-2; 10 positions match TRBD1. CDR3 residues: CSATGGAGTGELFF. CDR3 bases: TGCAGTGCGACAGGGGGCGCAGGCACCGGGGAGCTGTTTTTT.